A selection of T cell receptor beta chains follows, all from one sample in a study of shared clonotypes between healthy human individuals. The table came from immunoSEQ multiplex PCR; TCRdb's copy has only in-frame clones and leaves some out. The sample lists 1.4 million to 1.5 million clones, around 95% occurring once. Material: naive CD4+ T cells sorted from blood. Source of these receptors: a man aged 25-45 years in good health. Both conserved end residues are part of each CDR3. The D gene is left open where the match is weak. Not every row has a clone size; where given, it reads once, few, many or a size class.

j_gene: TRBJ2-5
v_gene: TRBV11-2
d_gene: -
abundance: once
CDR3nt: TGTGCCAGCAGCTTCGGGGGAGAAGAGACCCAGTACTTC
CDR3aa: CASSFGGEETQYF

j_gene: TRBJ2-3
v_gene: TRBV6-6
d_gene: TRBD2
abundance: -
CDR3nt: TGTGCCAGCAGTTATTTCAGCGGGAGGATCACAGATACGCAGTATTTT
CDR3aa: CASSYFSGRITDTQYF

j_gene: TRBJ2-2
v_gene: TRBV11-2
d_gene: -
abundance: -
CDR3nt: TGTGCCAGCAGCTCCTGGGGAGGTACCGGGGAGCTGTTTTTT
CDR3aa: CASSSWGGTGELFF

j_gene: TRBJ1-5
v_gene: TRBV28
d_gene: -
abundance: -
CDR3nt: TGTGCCAGCAGTCCCCAGAGGGGGGCACGGCAGCCCCAGCATTTT
CDR3aa: CASSPQRGARQPQHF

j_gene: TRBJ2-2
v_gene: TRBV30
d_gene: TRBD2
abundance: -
CDR3nt: TGTGCCTGTCGTGGCGGGAGGAGCGGGGAGCTGTTTTTT
CDR3aa: CACRGGRSGELFF

j_gene: TRBJ2-1
v_gene: TRBV7-7
d_gene: TRBD1
abundance: -
CDR3nt: TGTGCCAGCAGCTTAAGTGACAGGGGATACAATGAGCAGTTCTTC
CDR3aa: CASSLSDRGYNEQFF

j_gene: TRBJ2-7
v_gene: TRBV4-3
d_gene: TRBD2
abundance: -
CDR3nt: TGCGCCAGCAGCCAAGTACTAGCGGGAGGTAACGAGCAGTACTTC
CDR3aa: CASSQVLAGGNEQYF

j_gene: TRBJ2-7
v_gene: TRBV7-6
d_gene: -
abundance: -
CDR3nt: TGTGCCAGCAGCCACGGGTCCGGGGACCTATCCTACGAGCAGTACTTC
CDR3aa: CASSHGSGDLSYEQYF

j_gene: TRBJ1-5
v_gene: TRBV7-2
d_gene: TRBD1
abundance: many
CDR3nt: TGTGCCAGCAGGCCGCTCGACAGGGGGCATCAGCCCCAGCATTTT
CDR3aa: CASRPLDRGHQPQHF

j_gene: TRBJ2-2
v_gene: TRBV9
d_gene: TRBD1
abundance: once
CDR3nt: TGTGCCAGCAGCGCTAGGGACAGGGTTAGCACCGGGGAGCTGTTTTTT
CDR3aa: CASSARDRVSTGELFF

j_gene: TRBJ1-1
v_gene: TRBV29-1
d_gene: -
abundance: -
CDR3nt: TGCAGCGCCAAGGCGGAAGGAAGTAAGAACACTGAAGCTTTCTTT
CDR3aa: CSAKAEGSKNTEAFF

j_gene: TRBJ2-1
v_gene: TRBV9
d_gene: -
abundance: -
CDR3nt: TGTGCCAGCAGCGTAGCGAGGACCTACAATGAGCAGTTCTTC
CDR3aa: CASSVARTYNEQFF

j_gene: TRBJ1-3
v_gene: TRBV6-1
d_gene: TRBD1
abundance: -
CDR3nt: TGTGCCAGCAGTGGGAAGGGACAGGGAGTGGGAAACACCATATATTTT
CDR3aa: CASSGKGQGVGNTIYF

j_gene: TRBJ2-5
v_gene: TRBV7-3
d_gene: -
abundance: -
CDR3nt: TGTGCCAGCAGCTTAGGACGGGGTACAGAGACCCAGTACTTC
CDR3aa: CASSLGRGTETQYF

j_gene: TRBJ2-1
v_gene: TRBV19
d_gene: TRBD2
abundance: -
CDR3nt: TGTGCCAGTAAGCGGGAGTGGGCCCGCTCCTACAATGAGCAGTTCTTC
CDR3aa: CASKREWARSYNEQFF

j_gene: TRBJ2-3
v_gene: TRBV27
d_gene: -
abundance: -
CDR3nt: TGTGCCAGCAGTTTAGGACACGCAAGCACAGATACGCAGTATTTT
CDR3aa: CASSLGHASTDTQYF

j_gene: TRBJ1-1
v_gene: TRBV29-1
d_gene: -
abundance: -
CDR3nt: TGCAGCGCCACCCTAGGGGCTGGGAACACTGAAGCTTTCTTT
CDR3aa: CSATLGAGNTEAFF

j_gene: TRBJ2-7
v_gene: TRBV27
d_gene: TRBD2
abundance: -
CDR3nt: TGTGCCAGCAGTTTAAGGGGACTAGCGTCCGAGCAGTACTTC
CDR3aa: CASSLRGLASEQYF

j_gene: TRBJ2-3
v_gene: TRBV18
d_gene: -
abundance: -
CDR3nt: TGTGCCAGCCTACTCAGGACTGGCACAGATACGCAGTATTTT
CDR3aa: CASLLRTGTDTQYF

j_gene: TRBJ2-7
v_gene: TRBV9
d_gene: -
abundance: -
CDR3nt: TGTGCCAGCAGCGTCTCACAGGTCCCGATCTACGAGCAGTACTTC
CDR3aa: CASSVSQVPIYEQYF

j_gene: TRBJ2-3
v_gene: TRBV9
d_gene: -
abundance: -
CDR3nt: TGTGCCAGCAGCGTAATCAGTAAGACAGATACGCAGTATTTT
CDR3aa: CASSVISKTDTQYF

j_gene: TRBJ2-3
v_gene: TRBV25-1
d_gene: -
abundance: -
CDR3nt: TGTGCCAGCAGTGACAGCCGGGGTGCCCCGGGAGATACGCAGTATTTT
CDR3aa: CASSDSRGAPGDTQYF

j_gene: TRBJ1-5
v_gene: TRBV28
d_gene: -
abundance: -
CDR3nt: TGTGCCAGCAGTTTGAGGTTCGATCAGCCCCAGCATTTT
CDR3aa: CASSLRFDQPQHF

j_gene: TRBJ2-7
v_gene: TRBV10-3
d_gene: -
abundance: -
CDR3nt: TGTGCCATCAGTGAAAGGGGAGCCTCCTACGAGCAGTACTTC
CDR3aa: CAISERGASYEQYF

j_gene: TRBJ2-7
v_gene: TRBV5-4
d_gene: -
abundance: -
CDR3nt: TGTGCCAGCAGCCCATATGCGGGTGAGCAGTACTTC
CDR3aa: CASSPYAGEQYF

j_gene: TRBJ2-7
v_gene: TRBV16
d_gene: TRBD2
abundance: once
CDR3nt: TGTGCCAGCAGCCAATCCTCATCAACTAGCGCTTACTACGAGCAGTACTTC
CDR3aa: CASSQSSSTSAYYEQYF

j_gene: TRBJ2-3
v_gene: TRBV28
d_gene: TRBD2
abundance: -
CDR3nt: TGTGCCAGCACCCCACGGCGGGAGTCAGATACGCAGTATTTT
CDR3aa: CASTPRRESDTQYF

j_gene: TRBJ2-7
v_gene: TRBV28
d_gene: -
abundance: -
CDR3nt: TGTGCCAGCACCCGCTCCCACGAGCAGTACTTC
CDR3aa: CASTRSHEQYF

j_gene: TRBJ2-3
v_gene: TRBV5-4
d_gene: -
abundance: once
CDR3nt: TGTGCCAGCAGCTTGGTGCGGTCGGGACATGGGGCAGATACGCAGTATTTT
CDR3aa: CASSLVRSGHGADTQYF

j_gene: TRBJ2-3
v_gene: TRBV6-5
d_gene: -
abundance: -
CDR3nt: TGTGCCAGCAGTTACTCGTACAAGACAGATACGCAGTATTTT
CDR3aa: CASSYSYKTDTQYF

j_gene: TRBJ1-1
v_gene: TRBV18
d_gene: -
abundance: -
CDR3nt: TGTGCCAGCTCACCGGTGGGGGACACTGAAGCTTTCTTT
CDR3aa: CASSPVGDTEAFF

j_gene: TRBJ2-7
v_gene: TRBV6-1
d_gene: -
abundance: once
CDR3nt: TGTGCCAGCACCACGAGCTGGTGGGGCTACGAGCAGTACTTC
CDR3aa: CASTTSWWGYEQYF

j_gene: TRBJ2-4
v_gene: TRBV25-1
d_gene: -
abundance: -
CDR3nt: TGTGCCAGCAGTGAAGAGGGACATACTGCCAAAAACATTCAGTACTTC
CDR3aa: CASSEEGHTAKNIQYF

j_gene: TRBJ2-2
v_gene: TRBV18
d_gene: -
abundance: -
CDR3nt: TGTGCCAGCTCACCATTAGACACCGGGGAGCTGTTTTTT
CDR3aa: CASSPLDTGELFF

j_gene: TRBJ2-1
v_gene: TRBV6-6
d_gene: TRBD2
abundance: once
CDR3nt: TGTGCCAGCAGTTACTCGGGGAGCGGGGTTCAGCAGTTCTTC
CDR3aa: CASSYSGSGVQQFF

j_gene: TRBJ2-3
v_gene: TRBV4-2
d_gene: TRBD2
abundance: -
CDR3nt: TGTGCCAGCAGCCAAGTCGGACTAGCTCCAGATACGCAGTATTTT
CDR3aa: CASSQVGLAPDTQYF

j_gene: TRBJ2-1
v_gene: TRBV5-1
d_gene: TRBD2
abundance: -
CDR3nt: TGCGCCAGCAGCTTGGGAGCGGGAGCCTACAATGAGCAGTTCTTC
CDR3aa: CASSLGAGAYNEQFF

j_gene: TRBJ2-7
v_gene: TRBV10-2
d_gene: -
abundance: -
CDR3nt: TGCGCCAGCAGTGTAGAAAGGCGGAACGAGCAGTACTTC
CDR3aa: CASSVERRNEQYF

j_gene: TRBJ1-5
v_gene: TRBV6-5
d_gene: -
abundance: -
CDR3nt: TGTGCCAGCAGTTACTCGCCGCCTCCGGGGCCCCAGCATTTT
CDR3aa: CASSYSPPPGPQHF

j_gene: TRBJ2-1
v_gene: TRBV10-3
d_gene: TRBD1
abundance: -
CDR3nt: TGTGCCATCAGTGCTGACAGGGACGCCTACAATGAGCAGTTCTTC
CDR3aa: CAISADRDAYNEQFF

j_gene: TRBJ2-2
v_gene: TRBV2
d_gene: -
abundance: -
CDR3nt: TGTGCCAGCAGTGAAGCGCTTCGTCTGGATACGAACACCGGGGAGCTGTTTTTT
CDR3aa: CASSEALRLDTNTGELFF

j_gene: TRBJ1-1
v_gene: TRBV5-1
d_gene: TRBD1
abundance: -
CDR3nt: TGCGCCAGCAGCTTGGGGGGACAGGGGTCTGGATCACTCCGAAGGGACACTGAAGCTTTCTTT
CDR3aa: CASSLGGQGSGSLRRDTEAFF

j_gene: TRBJ1-4
v_gene: TRBV11-2
d_gene: TRBD1
abundance: -
CDR3nt: TGTGCCAGCAGCCCAGGGGGTGATGAAAAACTGTTTTTT
CDR3aa: CASSPGGDEKLFF

j_gene: TRBJ1-2
v_gene: TRBV28
d_gene: -
abundance: -
CDR3nt: TGTGCCAGCAGTAACACAGGAAACTATGGCTACACCTTC
CDR3aa: CASSNTGNYGYTF

j_gene: TRBJ2-1
v_gene: TRBV5-1
d_gene: TRBD2
abundance: -
CDR3nt: TGCGCCAGCAGCACGGGACTAGCGGGAGAAAATGAGCAGTTCTTC
CDR3aa: CASSTGLAGENEQFF